This T cell receptor beta chain came from a study of blood T cell repertoires in COVID-19. Study background: T cells, B-cell-depleted T cells, or PBMCs supplied cDNA or gDNA.

Using immunoSEQ multiplex PCR, the repertoire was profiled, and TCRdb retains in-frame clones only, with some absent. The repertoire includes 9,500 to 12,000 clones, approximately 90% of them detected once, and around a quarter sits in the top ten. The CDR3 is 19 residues long. CDR1 MNHNY and CDR2 SVGAGI come from the germline V gene (reference sequence). Trimming removed 5 bases from V and 4 bases from J; junction bases left unmatched: 19. The V and J genes are TRBV6-6 and TRBJ2-1; 8 bases align to TRBD2. Sequenced material: peripheral blood. The TCR was taken from a young man with active or convalescent COVID-19. The CDR3 loop reads CASSPSLLSGGGPYNEQFF. The CDR3 coding sequence is TGTGCCAGCAGTCCAAGCCTCCTATCCGGCGGGGGGCCTTACAATGAGCAGTTCTTC.